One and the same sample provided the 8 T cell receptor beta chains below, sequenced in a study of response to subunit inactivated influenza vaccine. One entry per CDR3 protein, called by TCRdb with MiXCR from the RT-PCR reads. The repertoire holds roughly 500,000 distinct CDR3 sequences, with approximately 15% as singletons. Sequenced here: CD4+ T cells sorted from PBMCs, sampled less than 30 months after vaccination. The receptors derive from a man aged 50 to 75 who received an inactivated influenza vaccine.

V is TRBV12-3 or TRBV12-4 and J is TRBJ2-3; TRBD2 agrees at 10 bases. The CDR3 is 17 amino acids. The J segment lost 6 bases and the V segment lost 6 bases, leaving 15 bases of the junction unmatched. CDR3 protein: CASSPTRRSGRADTQYF. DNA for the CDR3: TGTGCCAGCAGCCCCACAAGAAGAAGCGGGAGGGCCGATACGCAGTATTTT.

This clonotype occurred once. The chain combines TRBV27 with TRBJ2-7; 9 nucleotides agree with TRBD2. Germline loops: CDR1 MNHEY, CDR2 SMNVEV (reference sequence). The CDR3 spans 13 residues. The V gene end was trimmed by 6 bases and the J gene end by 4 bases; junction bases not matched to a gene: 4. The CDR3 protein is CASRRLAEYEQYF. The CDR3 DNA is TGTGCCAGCAGGAGACTAGCGGAATACGAGCAGTACTTC.

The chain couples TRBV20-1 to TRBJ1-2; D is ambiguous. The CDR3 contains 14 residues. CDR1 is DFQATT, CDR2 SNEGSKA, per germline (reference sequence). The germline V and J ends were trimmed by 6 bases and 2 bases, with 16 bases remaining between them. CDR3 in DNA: TGCAGTGCCCCGGCGGACGCTTTCAACTATGGCTACACCTTC. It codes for CSAPADAFNYGYTF.

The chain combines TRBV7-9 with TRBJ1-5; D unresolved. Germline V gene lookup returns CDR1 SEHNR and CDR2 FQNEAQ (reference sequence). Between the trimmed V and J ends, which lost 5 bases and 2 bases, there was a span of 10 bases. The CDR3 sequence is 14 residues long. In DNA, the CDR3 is TGTGCCAGCAGCATAGACGGGGGCAATCAGCCCCAGCATTTT. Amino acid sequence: CASSIDGGNQPQHF.

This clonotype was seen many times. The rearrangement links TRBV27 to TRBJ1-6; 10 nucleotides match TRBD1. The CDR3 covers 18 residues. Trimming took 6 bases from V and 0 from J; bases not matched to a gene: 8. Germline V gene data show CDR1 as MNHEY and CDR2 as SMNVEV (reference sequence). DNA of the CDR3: TGTGCCAGCAGCCGGGGGACAGGGGCGGGCTCCTATAATTCACCCCTCCACTTT. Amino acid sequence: CASSRGTGAGSYNSPLHF.

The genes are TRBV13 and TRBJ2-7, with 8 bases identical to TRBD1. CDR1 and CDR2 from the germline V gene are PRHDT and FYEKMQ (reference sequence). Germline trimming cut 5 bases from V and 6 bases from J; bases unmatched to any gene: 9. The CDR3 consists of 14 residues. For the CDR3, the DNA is TGTGCCAGCAGCCTAAGGACAGGGAAGGGCGAGCAGTACTTC. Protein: CASSLRTGKGEQYF. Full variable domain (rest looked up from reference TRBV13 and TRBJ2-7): AAGVIQSPRHLIKEKRETATLKCYPIPRHDTVYWYQQGPGQDPQFLISFYEKMQSDKGSIPDRFSAQQFSDYHSELNMSSLELGDSALYFCASSLRTGKGEQYFGPGTRLTVT.

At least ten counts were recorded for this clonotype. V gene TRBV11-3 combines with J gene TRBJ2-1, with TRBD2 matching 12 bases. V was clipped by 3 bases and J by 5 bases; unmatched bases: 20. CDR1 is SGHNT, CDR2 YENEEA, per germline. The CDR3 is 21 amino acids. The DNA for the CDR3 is TGTGCCAGCAGCTTCAGGGGGATAAGACTAGCGGGAGTAGGGGCAAACAATGAGCAGTTCTTC. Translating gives CASSFRGIRLAGVGANNEQFF.

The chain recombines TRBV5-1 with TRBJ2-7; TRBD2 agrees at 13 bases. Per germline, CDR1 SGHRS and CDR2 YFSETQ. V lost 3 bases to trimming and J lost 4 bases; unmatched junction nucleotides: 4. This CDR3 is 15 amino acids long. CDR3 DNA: TGCGCCAGCAGCTCGCGGACTAGCGGGAGATACGAGCAGTACTTC. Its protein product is CASSSRTSGRYEQYF.